These 10 T cell receptor beta chains share one sample of origin, sequenced in a study of T cells in Graves' hyperthyroidism and ophthalmopathy. What was amplified from RNA transcripts were TCR beta CDR3 regions. First-round RT-PCR of the TCR CDR3 relied on the HTBI primer set. A single record per CDR3 protein comes from TCRdb applying MiXCR to the multiplex PCR reads. The sample carries almost 600,000 distinct CDR3 sequences, more than 11% recorded once. Sequences were obtained from blood. The receptors were sampled from a woman aged 25 to 39 with Graves' hyperthyroidism that later progressed to Graves' ophthalmopathy.

This clonotype was counted many times. The chain links TRBV11-3 to TRBJ2-1; TRBD1 matches 8 bases. The trim removed 7 bases at V and 2 bases at J, leaving 7 bases unmatched. In germline, CDR1 is SGHNT, CDR2 YENEEA. The CDR3 is 15 amino acids. The CDR3 loop reads CASTPGTGPYNEQFF. Written as DNA, the CDR3 is TGTGCCAGCACACCGGGGACAGGACCCTACAATGAGCAGTTCTTC.

This clonotype was seen many times. V gene TRBV7-9 combines with J gene TRBJ2-7; TRBD1 matches at 9 bases. The length of the CDR3 is 13 residues. V lost 5 bases and J lost 5; bases outside the gene matches: 4. Germline V CDR1 and CDR2: SEHNR, FQNEAQ (reference sequence). CDR3 DNA sequence: TGTGCCAGCAGCAGGGACAGGGCGAACGAGCAGTACTTC. As protein: CASSRDRANEQYF.

This clonotype was counted at least ten times. V usage is TRBV5-1 and J usage is TRBJ1-1; D is undetermined. Trimming took off 4 bases at V and 1 base at J, with 17 bases between the two ends. Germline V gene sequence: CDR1 SGHRS, CDR2 YFSETQ. This CDR3 is built from 16 residues. CDR3 amino acids: CASSPDWAVQNTEAFF. The CDR3 nucleotides read TGCGCCAGCAGCCCGGATTGGGCAGTCCAGAACACTGAAGCTTTCTTT.

In this sample, this clonotype turned up many times. The chain employs TRBV30 and TRBJ2-3; 7 bases match TRBD1. This CDR3 is 14 amino acids long. The V segment lost 7 bases and the J segment 0 bases; nucleotides outside the gene matches: 7. The germline gives CDR1 GTSNPN, CDR2 SVGIG (reference sequence). The CDR3 sequence is CAFLPGQSTDTQYF. Here the CDR3 DNA reads TGTGCCTTCCTTCCGGGACAGAGCACAGATACGCAGTATTTT. Based on the CDR3 plus reference TRBV30 and TRBJ2-3, the full variable domain is SQTIHQWPATLVQPVGSPLSLECTVEGTSNPNLYWYRQAAGRGLQLLFYSVGIGQISSEVPQNLSASRPQDRQFILSSKKLLLSDSGFYLCAFLPGQSTDTQYFGPGTRLTVL.

This clonotype appeared a few times. V is TRBV19 and J is TRBJ2-7; D may be TRBD2 (6 bases). The CDR3 runs 14 residues. From germline, CDR1 is LNHDA and CDR2 SQIVND (reference sequence). The V end lost 6 bases, the J end lost 5 bases, and 17 bases lay between the germline ends. The CDR3 loop is CASSPSGSQHEQYF. CDR3 sequence (DNA): TGTGCCAGTAGCCCCAGCGGGTCCCAACACGAGCAGTACTTC.

A word on this clonotype: With a much larger clone just one base away, this may be a read error. The chain couples TRBV19 to TRBJ1-2; D uncertain. Trimming shortened V by 6 bases and J by 3 bases, and 14 bases separated the two germline ends. This CDR3 region has 14 residues. Germline loops: CDR1 LNHDA, CDR2 SQIVND (reference sequence). The CDR3 bases are TGTGCCAGTAGAGGACCGGCACCCTACTATGGCTACACCTTC. This codes for CASRGPAPYYGYTF.

The rearrangement uses TRBV3-1 and TRBJ2-7; 15 positions agree with TRBD2. Germline V lookup: CDR1 LGHDT, CDR2 YNNKEL (reference sequence). The V segment lost 3 bases and the J segment 5 bases; nucleotides outside the gene matches: 8. The CDR3 spans 17 residues. As DNA, the CDR3 is TGTGCCAGCAGCCACTATCCCGGGACTAGCGGGAGGAACGAGCAGTACTTC. Translation gives CASSHYPGTSGRNEQYF.

This clonotype was recorded many times. The genes are TRBV12-3 or TRBV12-4 and TRBJ2-5, with 8 bases matching TRBD1. This CDR3 contains 15 residues. The J segment lost 3 bases and the V segment lost 1 base, leaving 4 bases of the junction unmatched. This CDR3 is CASSLGGQAKETQYF. CDR3 nucleotide sequence: TGTGCCAGCAGTTTAGGGGGACAGGCGAAAGAGACCCAGTACTTC.

V usage is TRBV11-2 and J usage is TRBJ2-7; D is perhaps TRBD2 (6 bases). The CDR3 contains 15 residues. In germline, CDR1 is SGHAT, CDR2 FQNNGV. V gave up 3 bases and J gave up 2 bases, with 14 bases separating them. CDR3 nucleotide sequence: TGTGCCAGCAGCTTGGTCGGTAGCGGAACCTACGAGCAGTACTTC. Residues: CASSLVGSGTYEQYF.

In its sample, this clonotype was seen many times. V usage is TRBV7-6 and J usage is TRBJ2-7; D gene uncertain. Germline V gene lookup returns CDR1 SGHVS and CDR2 FNYEAQ. The CDR3 sequence is 13 residues long. V was pared by 1 base and J by 6 bases, with 10 bases between. The DNA for the CDR3 is TGTGCCAGCAGCTTAGGTTCATCGAGCGAGCAGTACTTC. As protein: CASSLGSSSEQYF.